Shown below are 9 T cell receptor beta chains from a single sample sequenced in a study of human T cells and chemical hapten exposure. Time point in this sample: patch test 2, 6 weeks after DPC sensitization. Indicated treatment: therapeutic diphenylcyclopropenone sensitization with weekly scalp DPC. Each CDR3 protein gets one entry after TCRdb re-called the RACE reads with MiXCR. Of approximately 91,000 distinct CDR3 sequences listed, roughly 10% are singletons. The sample was whole blood, taken in connection with sensitization to the hapten diphenylcyclopropenone (DPC). The receptors shown here come from a man aged 18 to 30 with alopecia areata. Some clones in this sample may be carry-over from other donors' samples.

This clonotype has only a few counts. The V and J genes are TRBV19 and TRBJ1-1; perhaps TRBD1 as D (5 bases). Trimming removed 8 bases from V and 0 bases from J, with 10 bases in between. Germline lookup yields CDR1 LNHDA and CDR2 SQIVND (reference sequence). The CDR3 has 13 residues. Here the CDR3 reads CASVRDLNTEAFF. The CDR3 DNA is TGTGCCAGTGTCCGGGACCTGAACACTGAAGCTTTCTTT. Together with reference TRBV19 and TRBJ1-1, the CDR3 gives the full variable domain: DGGITQSPKYLFRKEGQNVTLSCEQNLNHDAMYWYRQDPGQGLRLIYYSQIVNDFQKGDIAEGYSVSREKKESFPLTVTSAQKNPTAFYLCASVRDLNTEAFFGQGTRLTVV.

The sample holds a few counts of this clonotype. The gene calls are TRBV6-2 or TRBV6-3 and TRBJ2-7; D unresolved. Deletions cut 5 bases from V and 5 bases from J, with 10 bases between. This CDR3 region has 12 residues. CDR1 and CDR2 from the germline V gene are MNHEY and SVGEGT. CDR3: CASSRVVNEQYF. DNA of the CDR3: TGTGCCAGCAGTAGGGTGGTCAACGAGCAGTACTTC.

This clonotype was counted ten times or more. This chain uses TRBV7-2 with TRBJ2-1, with D unresolved. Trimming removed 10 bases from V and 0 bases from J, with 16 bases in between. The V gene's germline CDR1 is SGHTA and CDR2 FQGNSA. This CDR3 spans 15 amino acids. CDR3 in DNA: TGTGCCACCCTCGGAACCCCGGGCTCCTACAATGAGCAGTTCTTC. Protein sequence: CATLGTPGSYNEQFF.

This clonotype was detected only a few times. In DNA form, the CDR3 reads TGTGCCAGCAGCTGGTGGGACGGTTACACCGGGGAGCTGTTTTTT. As protein: CASSWWDGYTGELFF. V usage is TRBV5-5 and J usage is TRBJ2-2; possibly TRBD1 or TRBD2 for D (5 bases each). Germline V lookup: CDR1 SGHKS, CDR2 YYEKEE (reference sequence). The CDR3 runs 15 residues. The V end was cut by 3 bases, the J end by 3 bases, with 12 bases between.

The rearrangement links TRBV3-1 to TRBJ2-5; the D gene is possibly TRBD1 (6 bases). Germline CDR1 and CDR2: LGHDT and YNNKEL (reference sequence). The germline V and J ends were trimmed by 1 base and 1 base, with 19 bases remaining between them. There are 18 residues in the CDR3. DNA of the CDR3: TGTGCCAGCAGCCAAGCGTTCACAGGGATTGGAGGCCAAGAGACCCAGTACTTC. The encoded protein is CASSQAFTGIGGQETQYF.

This clonotype was seen a handful of times. V is TRBV6-5 and J is TRBJ2-7; D ambiguous. The V gene's germline CDR1 is MNHEY and CDR2 SVGAGI. CDR3 length: 15 amino acids. Trimming shortened V by 7 bases and J by 5 bases, and 21 bases separated the two germline ends. The CDR3 DNA is TGTGCCAGCACGTCGGTTTCAGTCACTGGTAACGAGCAGTACTTC. Residues: CASTSVSVTGNEQYF.

This clonotype was recorded many times. The V gene is TRBV7-9, the J gene TRBJ1-5; no clear D. Trimming removed 0 bases at V and 1 base at J, with 4 bases between. CDR1 SEHNR and CDR2 FQNEAQ come from the germline V gene (reference sequence). This CDR3 is built from 14 residues. CDR3 bases: TGTGCCAGCAGCTTAGCGGGAAGCAATCAGCCCCAGCATTTT. Protein product: CASSLAGSNQPQHF. Using reference TRBV7-9 and TRBJ1-5 for the parts outside the CDR3, the full variable domain is DTGVSQNPRHKITKRGQNVTFRCDPISEHNRLYWYRQTLGQGPEFLTYFQNEAQLEKSRLLSDRFSAERPKGSFSTLEIQRTEQGDSAMYLCASSLAGSNQPQHFGDGTRLSIL.

The chain employs TRBV11-1 and TRBJ1-6; a possible D gene is TRBD1 (5 bases). Germline CDR1 SGHAT, CDR2 FQDESV (reference sequence). There are 13 residues in the CDR3. V was trimmed by 0 bases and J by 10 bases, leaving 7 bases between them. In DNA form, the CDR3 reads TGTGCCAGCAGCTTAGCTCGGGACTCACCCCTCCACTTT. Residues: CASSLARDSPLHF.

This clonotype was detected ten times or more. The chain uses TRBV6-1 and TRBJ2-1, with 10 bases that match TRBD1. CDR1 and CDR2 from the germline V gene are MNHNS and SASEGT. This CDR3 region has 16 residues. Trimming cost V 5 bases and J 2 bases; bases outside gene matches: 6. As DNA, the CDR3 is TGTGCCAGCAGTCATCGGGGACAGGGGCCCTACAATGAGCAGTTCTTC. Its translation: CASSHRGQGPYNEQFF.